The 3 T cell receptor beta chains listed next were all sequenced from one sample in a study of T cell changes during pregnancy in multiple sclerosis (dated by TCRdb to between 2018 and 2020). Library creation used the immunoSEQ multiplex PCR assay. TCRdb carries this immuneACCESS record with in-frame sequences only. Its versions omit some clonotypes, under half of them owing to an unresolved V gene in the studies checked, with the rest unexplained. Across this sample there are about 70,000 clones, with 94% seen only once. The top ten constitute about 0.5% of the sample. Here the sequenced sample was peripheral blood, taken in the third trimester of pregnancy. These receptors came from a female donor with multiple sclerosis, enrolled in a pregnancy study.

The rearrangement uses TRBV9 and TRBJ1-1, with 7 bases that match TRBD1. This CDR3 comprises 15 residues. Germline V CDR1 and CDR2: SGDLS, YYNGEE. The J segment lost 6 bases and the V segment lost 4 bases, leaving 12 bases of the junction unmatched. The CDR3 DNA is TGTGCCAGCAGCTACCAGACAGGGACCGACTCTGAAGCTTTCTTT. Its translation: CASSYQTGTDSEAFF. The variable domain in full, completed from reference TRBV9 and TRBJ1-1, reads DSGVTQTPKHLITATGQRVTLRCSPRSGDLSVYWYQQSLDQGLQFLIQYYNGEERAKGNILERFSAQQFPDLHSELNLSSLELGDSALYFCASSYQTGTDSEAFFGQGTRLTVV.

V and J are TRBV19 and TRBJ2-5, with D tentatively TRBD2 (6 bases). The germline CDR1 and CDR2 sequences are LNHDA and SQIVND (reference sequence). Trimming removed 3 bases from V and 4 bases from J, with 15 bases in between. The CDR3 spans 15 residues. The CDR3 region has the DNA TGTGCCAGTAGTATCCGACTAGGTCGGGGAGAGACCCAGTACTTC. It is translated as CASSIRLGRGETQYF.

The CDR3 DNA sequence: TGTGCCAGCAGTTACTCGGCAGTCACCAGAGAGACCCAGTACTTC. This sequence encodes CASSYSAVTRETQYF. The chain couples TRBV6-5 to TRBJ2-5, with D unclear. V lost 0 bases to trimming and J lost 4 bases, with 12 bases between them. The CDR3 loop spans 15 amino acids. The germline V gene encodes CDR1 MNHEY and CDR2 SVGAGI.